Below, 26 T cell receptor beta chains from the same sample are listed, as sequenced in a study of neurological immune-mediated disorders. From the 5' RACE reads, TCRdb called clonotypes with MiXCR, one entry per CDR3 protein. The sample shows about 48,000 distinct CDR3 sequences, 10% of them seen only once. The material sequenced was PBMCs. These receptors came from a woman between 40 and 55 years old with HTLV-1-associated myelopathy (HAM/TSP).

This clonotype was detected many times. CDR3 protein: CASSPWARGDSPLHF. The CDR3 nucleotides are TGTGCCAGCAGCCCCTGGGCCAGAGGGGATTCACCCCTCCACTTT. This chain connects TRBV9 to TRBJ1-6; a possible D gene is TRBD1 (5 bases). Trimming shortened V by 4 bases and J by 8 bases, and 16 bases separated the two germline ends. Germline V gene lookup returns CDR1 SGDLS and CDR2 YYNGEE. The CDR3 has 15 amino acids.

V is TRBV4-2 and J is TRBJ2-7, with a weak D call TRBD2 (6 bases). Trimming pared 2 bases from V and 0 bases from J, leaving 11 bases between. CDR1 and CDR2 (germline): LGHNA, YNFKEQ. CDR3 length equals 15 residues. The CDR3 bases are TGTGCCAGCAGCCAAAGAGGGGACTCCTCCTACGAGCAGTACTTC. It specifies CASSQRGDSSYEQYF.

There are many counts of this clonotype. The chain joins TRBV5-1 to TRBJ2-3; TRBD1 aligns across 9 bases. Germline CDR1 reads SGHRS; CDR2 reads YFSETQ. CDR3 length: 15 amino acids. With V trimmed by 1 base and J by 3 bases, 3 bases remained unmatched. This chain's CDR3 is CASSLWGQGTDTQYF. DNA for the CDR3: TGCGCCAGCAGCTTGTGGGGACAGGGAACAGATACGCAGTATTTT. Filled out from reference TRBV5-1 and TRBJ2-3, the complete variable domain reads KAGVTQTPRYLIKTRGQQVTLSCSPISGHRSVSWYQQTPGQGLQFLFEYFSETQRNKGNFPGRFSGRQFSNSRSEMNVSTLELGDSALYLCASSLWGQGTDTQYFGPGTRLTVL.

This clonotype occurred many times. The chain employs TRBV5-1 and TRBJ2-7; D is unresolved. Germline CDR1 and CDR2: SGHRS and YFSETQ. The CDR3 contains 11 residues. Trimming took off 4 bases at V and 9 bases at J, with 11 bases between the two ends. The CDR3 DNA follows: TGCGCCAGCAGCCCGGTCCATGGGCAGTACTTC. It yields the protein CASSPVHGQYF.

V and J are TRBV12-3 or TRBV12-4 and TRBJ1-2; TRBD1 matches 7 bases. The length of the CDR3 is 13 residues. V shed 6 bases and J 5 bases; nucleotides not matched to a gene: 6. DNA of the CDR3: TGTGCCAGCAGCGGGACAGACCCTTATGGCTACACCTTC. Encoded protein: CASSGTDPYGYTF.

This clonotype has a count of ten or more. The chain combines TRBV29-1 with TRBJ2-7, with 10 bases aligning to TRBD2. Unmatched junction bases numbered 3, after V lost 5 bases and J lost 2 bases. Germline-derived CDR1 and CDR2 are SQVTM and ANQGSEA. CDR3 length: 13 residues. For the CDR3, the DNA is TGCAGCGTTCGGACTAGCGGTACCTACGAGCAGTACTTC. It specifies CSVRTSGTYEQYF.

Many counts were recorded for this clonotype. The V and J genes are TRBV5-6 and TRBJ1-2; no clear D. The CDR3 sequence is 13 residues long. Germline V gene lookup returns CDR1 SGHDT and CDR2 YYEEEE. Trimming cost V 0 bases and J 2 bases, with 5 bases left between them. The CDR3 sequence: CASSLAKNYGYTF. The CDR3 nucleotides read TGTGCCAGCAGCTTGGCCAAAAACTATGGCTACACCTTC.

This clonotype has a count of ten or more. This chain uses TRBV6-5 with TRBJ2-2; D not resolved. This CDR3 has 14 amino acids. Trimming removed 8 bases at V and 1 base at J, with 11 bases between. Germline V gives CDR1 MNHEY, CDR2 SVGAGI. CDR3 amino acids: CASRRQRNTGELFF. CDR3 bases: TGTGCCAGCCGGCGGCAGAGGAACACCGGGGAGCTGTTTTTT.

The chain combines TRBV20-1 with TRBJ2-4; 7 bases fit TRBD1. CDR3 length: 12 amino acids. The junction had 7 bases not matched to a gene; V was cut back by 1 base and J by 13 bases. Germline assignment: CDR1 DFQATT and CDR2 SNEGSKA (reference sequence). Written as DNA, the CDR3 is TGCAGTGCTAGAGGTGGCGACAGGGTCCAGTACTTC. Translating it yields CSARGGDRVQYF.

This clonotype was detected many times. The rearrangement uses TRBV12-5 and TRBJ1-2; a possible D gene is TRBD1 (5 bases). Germline V gene data show CDR1 as LGHNT and CDR2 as FRNRAP. V gave up 4 bases and J gave up 8 bases, with 11 bases separating them. CDR3 length: 12 amino acids. CDR3: CASGSPGLGYTF. The CDR3 DNA follows: TGTGCTAGTGGTTCCCCAGGGCTAGGCTACACCTTC. The whole variable domain, filled in from reference TRBV12-5 and TRBJ1-2, reads DARVTQTPRHKVTEMGQEVTMRCQPILGHNTVFWYRQTMMQGLELLAYFRNRAPLDDSGMPKDRFSAEMPDATLATLKIQPSEPRDSAVYFCASGSPGLGYTFGSGTRLTVV.

This clonotype was found many times. The chain is built from TRBV5-1 and TRBJ1-1, with 8 bases fitting TRBD1. Germline CDR1 is SGHRS and CDR2 is YFSETQ. The V gene end was trimmed by 6 bases and the J gene end by 1 base; junction bases not matched to a gene: 5. The CDR3 spans 14 residues. CDR3 in DNA: TGCGCCAGCAAATGGACAGGGACGAACACTGAAGCTTTCTTT. It codes for CASKWTGTNTEAFF.

This chain links TRBV28 with TRBJ1-4; D is uncertain. The CDR3 length is 12 residues. V dropped 6 bases and J dropped 8 bases, with 10 bases sitting between them. Germline CDR1 is MDHEN and CDR2 is SYDVKM. The CDR3, as DNA: TGTGCCAGCAGATCCCGCGAGGAAAAACTGTTTTTT. Amino acids: CASRSREEKLFF.

This clonotype was seen many times. This chain connects TRBV7-2 to TRBJ1-5; no firm D call. Trimming pared 5 bases from V and 5 bases from J, leaving 10 bases between. The germline V gene encodes CDR1 SGHTA and CDR2 FQGNSA. This CDR3 has 13 amino acids. The CDR3 loop reads CASSVEEDQPQHF. The CDR3 DNA follows: TGTGCCAGCAGCGTAGAGGAGGATCAGCCCCAGCATTTT.

In its sample, this clonotype was seen many times. The chain couples TRBV12-3 or TRBV12-4 to TRBJ2-2; D unclear. The CDR3 spans 14 residues. V was trimmed by 0 bases and J by 5 bases, leaving 7 bases between them. CDR3 in DNA: TGTGCCAGCAGTTTAGCGCAGGTTACCGGGGAGCTGTTTTTT. This translates into CASSLAQVTGELFF.

This clonotype appeared many times. This rearrangement joins TRBV20-1 to TRBJ1-3; 8 nucleotides match TRBD1. Germline CDR1 is DFQATT and CDR2 is SNEGSKA (reference sequence). The CDR3 covers 18 residues. With 2 bases clipped from V and 4 bases from J, the junction kept 16 bases outside the gene matches. CDR3 DNA: TGCAGTGCTAGAAAATCTGAGGGGAGGACAGGGAGCGGAAACACCATATATTTT. It yields the protein CSARKSEGRTGSGNTIYF.

In this sample, this clonotype turned up once. This may arise from a read error, as a much more abundant clone is one base away. This rearrangement joins TRBV12-3 or TRBV12-4 to TRBJ1-2; D not resolved. Trimming took 9 bases from V and 6 from J, leaving 14 bases between them. CDR3 size: 12 residues. CDR3 in DNA: TGTGCCAGTGAGATTTCTGGGGATGGCTACACCTTC. Protein: CASEISGDGYTF.

In this sample, this clonotype turned up many times. The gene calls are TRBV6-5 and TRBJ2-2; D unresolved. This CDR3 comprises 15 residues. Germline CDR1 reads MNHEY; CDR2 reads SVGAGI. The V and J ends lost 2 bases and 3 bases respectively, with 10 bases between them. The CDR3 protein is CASSYTNGDTGELFF. The CDR3 region has the DNA TGTGCCAGCAGTTACACGAATGGGGACACCGGGGAGCTGTTTTTT.

This clonotype was recorded many times. This chain links TRBV5-1 with TRBJ2-1, with 10 positions matching TRBD1. After removal of 2 bases from V and 8 bases from J, the junction contained 7 bases not matched to a gene. Looked up from germline, CDR1 is SGHRS and CDR2 is YFSETQ. The length of the CDR3 is 15 residues. In nucleotides, the CDR3 is TGCGCCAGCAGCTTCCGGGACAGGGGTTGGTATGAGCAGTTCTTC. Translating it yields CASSFRDRGWYEQFF.

As for this clonotype: A much more abundant neighbour one base away suggests this may be a read error. J is TRBJ2-5 and V is TRBV10-3, with 9 bases fitting TRBD1. Looked up from germline, CDR1 is ENHRY and CDR2 is SYGVKD. This CDR3 contains 11 residues. The V and J ends lost 6 bases and 14 bases, in that order; junction bases with no gene match: 7. This CDR3 reads CAISQGQGNYF. The CDR3 bases are TGTGCCATCAGCCAGGGACAGGGAAATTACTTC.

This clonotype was seen repeatedly, ten times or more. The chain recombines TRBV20-1 with TRBJ2-1, with D possibly matching TRBD2 (6 bases). CDR1 DFQATT and CDR2 SNEGSKA come from the germline V gene (reference sequence). The CDR3 is made up of 16 amino acids. V was cut by 4 bases and J by 8 bases, with 24 bases left in between. The CDR3 nucleotides read TGCAGTGCTATATCCCCCGGGACTGCCTCTTCTCATGAGCAGTTCTTC. The encoded protein is CSAISPGTASSHEQFF.

The genes are TRBV5-4 and TRBJ2-1, with D unresolved. V was pared by 2 bases and J by 3 bases, with 15 bases between. Germline loops: CDR1 SGHNT, CDR2 YYREEE (reference sequence). This CDR3 contains 16 residues. The CDR3 sequence: CASSLDGQDFYNEQFF. CDR3 coding DNA: TGTGCCAGCAGCTTAGACGGTCAGGATTTCTACAATGAGCAGTTCTTC.

This clonotype was detected ten times or more. The chain combines TRBV20-1 with TRBJ2-7, with D tentatively TRBD2 (6 bases). The V end lost 2 bases, the J end lost 4 bases, and 12 bases lay between the germline ends. The CDR3 has 13 amino acids. The V gene's germline CDR1 is DFQATT and CDR2 SNEGSKA (reference sequence). CDR3 loop: CSARRQGGYEQYF. DNA of the CDR3: TGCAGTGCTAGACGGCAGGGAGGATACGAGCAGTACTTC.

This clonotype was counted many times. The chain carries TRBV5-5 and TRBJ1-1; D ambiguous. CDR3 size: 13 residues. V was pared by 0 bases and J by 4 bases, with 7 bases between. Germline loops: CDR1 SGHKS, CDR2 YYEKEE (reference sequence). For the CDR3, the DNA is TGTGCCAGCAGCTTGGGGTTGGGCACTGAAGCTTTCTTT. It encodes CASSLGLGTEAFF.

This clonotype was recorded many times. The rearrangement uses TRBV11-2 and TRBJ2-7; tentative D call: TRBD1 (6 bases). V lost 5 bases and J lost 2, with 22 bases in between. The CDR3 spans 17 residues. Germline V gives CDR1 SGHAT, CDR2 FQNNGV. The CDR3 region is CASSLRPPGERAYEQYF. For the CDR3, the DNA is TGTGCCAGCAGCCTACGGCCTCCAGGGGAAAGGGCCTACGAGCAGTACTTC.

This clonotype was counted at least ten times. In DNA, the CDR3 is TGCGCCAGCAGACCTAGTACCCAGGGGAGGCGAAACGAGCAGTACTTC. Amino acid sequence: CASRPSTQGRRNEQYF. The chain has TRBV4-1 and TRBJ2-7; D may be TRBD1 or TRBD2 (6 bases each). The CDR3 spans 16 residues. V gave up 6 bases and J gave up 5 bases, with 23 bases separating them. The germline gives CDR1 MGHRA, CDR2 YSYEKL.

This clonotype was seen ten or more times. The rearrangement uses TRBV12-3 or TRBV12-4 and TRBJ1-2, with TRBD1 matching 11 bases. The CDR3 is made up of 16 amino acids. V shed 6 bases, J shed 3 bases, and the junction held 9 bases outside the gene matches. The CDR3 spells CASSIYRTGGDYGYTF. CDR3 in DNA: TGTGCCAGCAGCATATACCGGACAGGGGGCGACTATGGCTACACCTTC.